The rows below give T cell receptor beta chains drawn from one sample of a study of Graves' ophthalmopathy and Graves' hyperthyroidism. One entry per CDR3 protein, called by TCRdb with MiXCR from the multiplex PCR reads. The profile shows about 500,000 distinct CDR3 sequences, about 35% of them singletons. The sequenced material came from peripheral blood or thyroid tissue (not recorded which). The source is an adult man with Graves' hyperthyroidism. Each CDR3 is given with its conserved first and last residue. A D gene is named only where the DNA matches it firmly. The size of a clone is reported for some rows only, either as once, few or many, or as a class for expanded clones.

D,V,size,J,DNA,CDR3
NA,TRBV24-1,many,TRBJ2-7,TGTGCCACCGCCGGGAACGAGCAGTACTTC,CATAGNEQYF
NA,TRBV29-1,NA,TRBJ2-3,TGCAGCGCACGTAAGGGAGGTACAGATACGCAGTATTTT,CSARKGGTDTQYF
TRBD2,TRBV5-4,few,TRBJ2-2,TGTGCCAGCAGCTTGACTAGCGGGGGGGCTATTCCGGGGGAGCTGTTTTTT,CASSLTSGGAIPGELFF
NA,TRBV19,NA,TRBJ2-7,TGTGCCAGTAGTATAAAGGGGACCTACGAGCAGTACTTC,CASSIKGTYEQYF
NA,TRBV10-3,NA,TRBJ2-7,TGTGCCATCAGCGTCCTGCCGCAGGAGGAGCAGTACTTC,CAISVLPQEEQYF
NA,TRBV29-1,NA,TRBJ1-1,TGCAGCGTTCTCGGCAGGGCTGAAGCTTTCTTT,CSVLGRAEAFF
TRBD1,TRBV3-1,many,TRBJ2-7,TGTGCCAGCAGCCACGGACAGGGAGAGTTTTACGAGCAGTACTTC,CASSHGQGEFYEQYF
NA,TRBV5-1,many,TRBJ1-2,TGCGCCAGCAGCTTGACAAGTCCTTCCTATGGCTACACCTTC,CASSLTSPSYGYTF
NA,TRBV12-3/TRBV12-4,NA,TRBJ2-3,TGTGCCAGCAGTCCCGGACACACAGATACGCAGTATTTT,CASSPGHTDTQYF
NA,TRBV12-3/TRBV12-4,few,TRBJ2-2,TGTGCCAGCAGTTTAACTGAGGGTGCCGGGGAGCTGTTTTTT,CASSLTEGAGELFF
TRBD2,TRBV7-6,many,TRBJ2-2,TGTGCCAGCAGCCTAACCCTAGCGGGAGCCGGGGAGCTGTTTTTT,CASSLTLAGAGELFF
TRBD1,TRBV4-1,few,TRBJ1-2,TGCGCCAGCGAGCCGGGACAGGGGGCGCGGGGCTATGGCTACACCTTC,CASEPGQGARGYGYTF
TRBD1,TRBV19,NA,TRBJ2-5,TGTGCCAGTAGTTCACAGGGGAGCCACGCCAAAGAGACCCAGTACTTC,CASSSQGSHAKETQYF
NA,TRBV5-1,NA,TRBJ2-7,TGCGCCAGCAGCTTGGCCCTGGTCTCCTACGAGCAGTACTTC,CASSLALVSYEQYF
NA,TRBV15,few,TRBJ1-1,TGTGCCACCAGCAGAGTGGTAGGGGTAGGTGGTATAAACACTGAAGCTTTCTTT,CATSRVVGVGGINTEAFF
TRBD2,TRBV7-9,NA,TRBJ2-5,TGTGCCAGCAGCTCCGAAAAAGGACTAGCGGGTTCTCAAGAGACCCAGTACTTC,CASSSEKGLAGSQETQYF
NA,TRBV6-1,few,TRBJ1-1,TGTGCCAGCAGTGGGCTGGGGTGGAACACTGAAGCTTTCTTT,CASSGLGWNTEAFF
NA,TRBV6-1,NA,TRBJ1-1,TGTGCCAGCAGTGAGGGAGTTAGGGCATGGAACACTGAAGCTTTCTTT,CASSEGVRAWNTEAFF
TRBD1,TRBV29-1,many,TRBJ1-2,TGCAGCGTTGATCCGAGGACAGGGGGCTTGAGTGGCTACACCTTC,CSVDPRTGGLSGYTF
NA,TRBV10-1,many,TRBJ1-2,TGCGCCAGCAGTGCAGGGTGGATCCCCTATGGCTACACCTTC,CASSAGWIPYGYTF
NA,TRBV2,NA,TRBJ1-2,TGTGCCAGCAGCGGACTGGGGGGGAACTATGGCTACACCTTC,CASSGLGGNYGYTF
TRBD2,TRBV9,few,TRBJ2-7,TGTGCCAGCAGCGCACGACTAGCGGGAGGCGAGCAGTACTTC,CASSARLAGGEQYF
TRBD2,TRBV7-6,once,TRBJ2-7,TGTGCCAGCAGCCTTAGCGGGAGCCCCTACGAGCAGTACTTC,CASSLSGSPYEQYF
TRBD2,TRBV9,many,TRBJ2-7,TGTGCCAGCAGCCCAGCTAGCGGAGCTTTCCTGGGGCAGTACTTC,CASSPASGAFLGQYF
NA,TRBV19,NA,TRBJ2-5,TGTGCCAGTAGTATAGGGGGCAGGGGCGGGGAAGAGACCCAGTACTTC,CASSIGGRGGEETQYF
NA,TRBV2,many,TRBJ1-1,TGTGCCAGCAATTGGGACCTGAACACTGAAGCTTTCTTT,CASNWDLNTEAFF
NA,TRBV30,few,TRBJ2-7,TGTGCCTGGAGTAGAGGTACTTCCGAGCAGTACTTC,CAWSRGTSEQYF
NA,TRBV5-8,many,TRBJ2-7,TGTGCCAGCAGCCCCTCCGACAGGCCCTCCTACGAGCAGTACTTC,CASSPSDRPSYEQYF
NA,TRBV3-1,NA,TRBJ2-7,TGTGCCAGCAGCCAAGTTGGTGGTTCCGAGCAGTACTTC,CASSQVGGSEQYF
NA,TRBV19,NA,TRBJ1-3,TGTGCCAGTAGCACGGGGGCCGGCGGAAACACCATATATTTT,CASSTGAGGNTIYF
NA,TRBV12-3/TRBV12-4,many,TRBJ2-7,TGTGCCAGCAGTTTTTCTCGTCGGGGGCTTGACGAGCAGTACTTC,CASSFSRRGLDEQYF
TRBD2,TRBV5-4,NA,TRBJ2-2,TGTGCCAGCAGCACTGGACTAGCGGAGATCGGGGAGCTGTTTTTT,CASSTGLAEIGELFF
NA,TRBV7-9,NA,TRBJ1-5,TGTGCCAGCGGGGGGGACAACAATCAGCCCCAGCATTTT,CASGGDNNQPQHF
TRBD1,TRBV25-1,NA,TRBJ2-7,TGTGCCAGCAGTGCTAGAGAGCTGGACAGGGGGGCCTACGAGCAGTACTTC,CASSARELDRGAYEQYF
NA,TRBV6-4,NA,TRBJ2-2,TGTGCTAGAGATCCCAGATCGAACACCGGGGAGCTGTTTTTT,CARDPRSNTGELFF
TRBD2,TRBV5-4,NA,TRBJ2-3,TGTGCCAGCAGCACTAGCGGGGGGGCAGATACGCAGTATTTT,CASSTSGGADTQYF
TRBD1,TRBV10-3,NA,TRBJ1-4,TGTGCCAGCAGAGGGACAGGGGGGACCATTGAAAAACTGTTTTTT,CASRGTGGTIEKLFF